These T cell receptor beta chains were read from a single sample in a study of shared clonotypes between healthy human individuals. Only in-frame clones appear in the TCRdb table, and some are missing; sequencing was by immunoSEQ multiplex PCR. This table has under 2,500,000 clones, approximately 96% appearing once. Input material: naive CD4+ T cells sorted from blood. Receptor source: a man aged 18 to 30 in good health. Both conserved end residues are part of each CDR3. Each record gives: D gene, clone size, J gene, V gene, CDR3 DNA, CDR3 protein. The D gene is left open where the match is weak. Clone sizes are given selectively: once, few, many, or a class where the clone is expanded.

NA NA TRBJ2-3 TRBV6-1 TGTGCCAGCAGTGGGGCGGATACGCAGTATTTT CASSGADTQYF
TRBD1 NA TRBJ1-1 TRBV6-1 TGTGCCAGCAGTGTCCCGCCTAGACAGGGGAACACTGAAGCTTTCTTT CASSVPPRQGNTEAFF
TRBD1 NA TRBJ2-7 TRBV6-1 TGTGCCAGCAGTGTCAGACAGGGATCATCCTACGAGCAGTACTTC CASSVRQGSSYEQYF
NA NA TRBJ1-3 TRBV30 TGTGCCTGGAGTGTACATCTAGGGACAAACACCATATATTTT CAWSVHLGTNTIYF
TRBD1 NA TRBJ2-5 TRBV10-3 TGTGCCATCAGTGAGTCGAAGGGGGCGCCCCAAGAGACCCAGTACTTC CAISESKGAPQETQYF
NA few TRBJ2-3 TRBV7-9 TGTGCCAGCAGCTTAGAGGCAGATACGCAGTATTTT CASSLEADTQYF
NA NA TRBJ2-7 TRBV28 TGTGCCAGCAGTGGCACCCCAGGGCACGAGCAGTACTTC CASSGTPGHEQYF
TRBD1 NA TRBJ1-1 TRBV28 TGTGCCAGCAGGCCCCAGGGGGCCAGGGATACTGAAGCTTTCTTT CASRPQGARDTEAFF
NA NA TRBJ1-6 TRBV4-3 TGCGCCAGCAGCCAAGATTCTGACAAATCACCCCTCCACTTT CASSQDSDKSPLHF
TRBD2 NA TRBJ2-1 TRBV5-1 TGCGCCAGCAGCAATAGCGGGGCCTGGTTCTTC CASSNSGAWFF
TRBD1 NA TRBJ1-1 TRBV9 TGTGCCAGCAGCATCAACCCGGGACAGGGGATGACTGAAGCTTTCTTT CASSINPGQGMTEAFF
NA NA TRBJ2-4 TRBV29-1 TGCAGCGTTGAAGTAGGGGTAAGGGACATTCAGTACTTC CSVEVGVRDIQYF
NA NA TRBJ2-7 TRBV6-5 TGTGCCAGCAGCCAGGGAAGCGAGCAGTACTTC CASSQGSEQYF
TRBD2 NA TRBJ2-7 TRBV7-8 TGTGCCAGCAGCCCCCAGACTAGCATCGAGCAGTACTTC CASSPQTSIEQYF
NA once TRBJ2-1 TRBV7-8 TGTGCCAGTAACCCCTCACACAGCTACAATGAGCAGTTCTTC CASNPSHSYNEQFF
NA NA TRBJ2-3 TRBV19 TGTGCCAGTAGTATAATGGGAGATACGCAGTATTTT CASSIMGDTQYF
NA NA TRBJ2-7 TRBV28 TGTGCCAGCAGTTTAGGGGCAGCTGGCCCCTACGAGCAGTACTTC CASSLGAAGPYEQYF
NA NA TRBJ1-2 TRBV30 TGTGCCTGGGGAGTCGTGGGGAGCTATGGCTACACCTTC CAWGVVGSYGYTF
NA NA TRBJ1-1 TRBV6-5 TGTGCCAGCAGTCCAGGACAGAGGAACACTGAAGCTTTCTTT CASSPGQRNTEAFF
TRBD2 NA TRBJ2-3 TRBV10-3 TGTGCCTCAGCGCCGGGACTAGAGAATTCAGATACGCAGTATTTT CASAPGLENSDTQYF
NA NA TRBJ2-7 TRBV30 TGTGCCTGGAGGAAGGGCAGGGCCTACGAGCAGTACTTC CAWRKGRAYEQYF
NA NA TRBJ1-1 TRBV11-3 TGTGCCAGCAGCTCCCTTGGGAACACTGAAGCTTTCTTT CASSSLGNTEAFF
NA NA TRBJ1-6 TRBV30 TGTGCCTGGAGTGGGCAGGGCGACTCCTATAATTCACCCCTCCACTTT CAWSGQGDSYNSPLHF
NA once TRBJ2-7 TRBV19 TGTGCCAGTAGTCCAGGGAAAAACTACGAGCAGTACTTC CASSPGKNYEQYF
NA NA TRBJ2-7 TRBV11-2 TGTGCCAGCAGTCTAGAATACGAGCAGTACTTC CASSLEYEQYF
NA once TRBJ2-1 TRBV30 TGTGCCTGGAGTGTACGGCTCGACAATGAGCAGTTCTTC CAWSVRLDNEQFF
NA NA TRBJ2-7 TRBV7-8 TGTGCCAGCAGCCCAGCCCCCCGAGGGAACTACGAGCAGTACTTC CASSPAPRGNYEQYF
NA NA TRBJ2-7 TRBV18 TGTGCCAGCTCACCCCAGGGACACTACGAGCAGTACTTC CASSPQGHYEQYF
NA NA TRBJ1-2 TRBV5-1 TGCGCCAGCAGCTTAGGGGACCCTAACTATGGCTACACCTTC CASSLGDPNYGYTF
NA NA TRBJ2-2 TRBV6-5 TGTGCCAGCAGTTACACCCAGGGGGGAGGCGGGGAGCTGTTTTTT CASSYTQGGGGELFF
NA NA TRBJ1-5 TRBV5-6 TGTGCCAGCAGCTTGGAGGGGGGCGGTCAGCCCCAGCATTTT CASSLEGGGQPQHF
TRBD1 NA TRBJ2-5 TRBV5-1 TGCGCCAGCAGCTTGGACAGGGGTCCCCAGTACTTC CASSLDRGPQYF
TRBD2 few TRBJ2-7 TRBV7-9 TGTGCCAGCAGCTTAGCCGGGACTAGCGGATACGAGCAGTACTTC CASSLAGTSGYEQYF
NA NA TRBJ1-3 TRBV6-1 TGTGCCAGCGGCGGCTACTCTGGAAACACCATATATTTT CASGGYSGNTIYF
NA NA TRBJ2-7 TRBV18 TGTGCCAGCTCACCCCGTGAGTCCTCCTACGAGCAGTACTTC CASSPRESSYEQYF
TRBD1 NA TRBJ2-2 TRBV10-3 TGTGCCATCAGTCTGACAGGGGCCGCCAACACCGGGGAGCTGTTTTTT CAISLTGAANTGELFF
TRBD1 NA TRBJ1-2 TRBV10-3 TGTGCCATCAGGGGAACGGGTCTGAGACTGGTTGGCGGGGGACAGCCTGCATATGGCTATGGCTACACCTTC CAIRGTGLRLVGGGQPAYGYGYTF
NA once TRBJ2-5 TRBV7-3 TGTGCCAGCAGCCTCCTGGCGGGGCCATGGGAGACCCAGTACTTC CASSLLAGPWETQYF
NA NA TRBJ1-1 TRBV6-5 TGTGCCAGCAGTTACTCGACCGGGATGAACACTGAAGCTTTCTTT CASSYSTGMNTEAFF
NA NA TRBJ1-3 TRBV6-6 TGTGCCAGCAGCCCCGACGGAAGCTCTGGAAACACCATATATTTT CASSPDGSSGNTIYF